Listed below are T cell receptor beta chains from one sample, sequenced in a study of blood T cell repertoires in COVID-19. Some clones are missing from TCRdb's copy, which holds only in-frame ones; the method was immunoSEQ multiplex PCR. This table has 170,000 or so clones, 65% to 90% appearing once. Material for sequencing was peripheral blood. The receptors were sampled from a human donor in a cohort sampled during active COVID-19. Both conserved end residues are part of each CDR3. A D gene is named only where the DNA matches it firmly. Clone size is not always given. Where it is, it says once, few, many or a class for expanded clones.

v_gene	j_gene	abundance	d_gene	CDR3nt	CDR3aa
TRBV4-2	TRBJ1-5	few	.	TGTGCCAGCAGCCCAGACGGCGTCAGGGGCAATCAGCCCCAGCATTTT	CASSPDGVRGNQPQHF
TRBV7-2	TRBJ1-3	.	.	TGTGCCAGCAGCTTCGGTATGGTGAGCTCTGGAAACACCATATATTTT	CASSFGMVSSGNTIYF
TRBV24-1	TRBJ2-1	.	TRBD2	TGTGCCACCAGTGATCGTAGCGGGAGTGTCGACAATGAGCAGTTCTTC	CATSDRSGSVDNEQFF
TRBV25-1	TRBJ1-2	.	.	TGTGCTACAAGGGCGGGCTATGGCTACACCTTC	CATRAGYGYTF
TRBV7-3	TRBJ1-6	.	.	TGTGCCAGCAGCCCGGGACACCTCCAAGCGGTTCCCCTCCACTTT	CASSPGHLQAVPLHF
TRBV11-2	TRBJ2-7	.	.	TGTGCCAGCAGCTTAGAGCAGGGGTACTCCTACGAGCAGTACTTC	CASSLEQGYSYEQYF
TRBV7-8	TRBJ1-3	.	.	TGTGCCAGCAGCCCAGGGTCTGGAAACACCATATATTTT	CASSPGSGNTIYF
TRBV19	TRBJ2-1	.	TRBD2	TGTGCCAGTAGTACGGGGGGGTCAGGCTACAATGAGCAGTTCTTC	CASSTGGSGYNEQFF
TRBV5-1	TRBJ1-6	.	.	TGCGCCAGCAGCGAGACAGATTATAATTCACCCCTCCACTTT	CASSETDYNSPLHF
TRBV4-3	TRBJ1-2	.	.	TGCGCCAGCAGCCAAGATCTGACAGTTAACTATGGCTACACCTTC	CASSQDLTVNYGYTF
TRBV14	TRBJ2-1	.	.	TGTGCCAGCAGCCAAGTGGTTCAGGGGCACAGCTCCTACAATGAGCAGTTCTTC	CASSQVVQGHSSYNEQFF
TRBV28	TRBJ2-2	.	TRBD2	TGTGCCAGCAGGCGTACTAGCGGGGCTAACACCGGGGAGCTGTTTTTT	CASRRTSGANTGELFF
TRBV11-2	TRBJ1-6	.	.	TGTGCCAGCAGCTTAGGTAGACGGGAAAATTCACCCCTCCACTTT	CASSLGRRENSPLHF
TRBV19	TRBJ2-3	.	TRBD1	TGTGCCAGTAGTTCAGGGACAGGCGGTAGTGATACGCAGTATTTT	CASSSGTGGSDTQYF
TRBV7-3	TRBJ2-3	.	.	TGTGCCAGCAGCTTAAAACCGGGGGGCCCCACACACGATACGCAGTATTTT	CASSLKPGGPTHDTQYF
TRBV21-1	TRBJ2-7	.	.	TGTGCCAGCAGCAAAGCGCGATTGGGAGGGGCCGCCTACGAGCAGTACTTC	CASSKARLGGAAYEQYF
TRBV5-8	TRBJ2-3	.	.	TGTGCCAGCAGCCCTCTCCTGGACAGTCTTTTT	CASSPLLDSLF
TRBV2	TRBJ2-7	.	TRBD2	TGTGCCAGCAGGCGGGAGGGCTACGAGCAGTACTTC	CASRREGYEQYF
TRBV3-1/TRBV3-2	TRBJ1-4	.	.	TGTGCCAGCAGCCAAGGCGGATTCCAAGGCGAAAAACTGTTTTTT	CASSQGGFQGEKLFF
TRBV5-4	TRBJ2-2	.	TRBD1	TGTGCCAGCAGCCCCCCGGGACAGGGAGTAGGCGGGGAGCTGTTTTTT	CASSPPGQGVGGELFF